This passage covers 15 T cell receptor beta chains from one sample sequenced in a study of cytomegalovirus exposure and HLA in healthy donors. Vbeta (60) and Jbeta (13) primers were used in the PCR. Sequencing used immunoSEQ multiplex PCR; TCRdb keeps in-frame clones, though not all of them. The sample has some 90,000 clones; under 85% are singletons. Sequencing used PBMCs. The receptors shown here come from a woman in her forties in good health and CMV-seronegative.

This clone occurred a few times. V usage is TRBV6-6 and J usage is TRBJ1-3; D gene uncertain. The germline V gene encodes CDR1 MNHNY and CDR2 SVGAGI (reference sequence). The CDR3 sequence is 14 residues long. Trimming removed 5 bases from V and 4 bases from J, with 12 bases in between. CDR3 nucleotide sequence: TGTGCCAGCAGTCCTGGTTGGGAGGGAAACACCATATATTTT. Translated, it gives CASSPGWEGNTIYF.

V and J are TRBV5-1 and TRBJ2-5, with a tentative D call TRBD2 (5 bases). In germline, CDR1 is SGHRS, CDR2 YFSETQ. CDR3 length: 14 amino acids. The germline V and J ends were trimmed by 4 bases and 2 bases, with 12 bases remaining between them. The chain's CDR3 is CASSPGNRQETQYF. The CDR3 DNA reads as TGCGCCAGCAGCCCGGGGAACCGGCAAGAGACCCAGTACTTC.

This chain connects TRBV9 to TRBJ2-5; a possible D gene is TRBD2 (5 bases). Germline-derived CDR1 and CDR2 are SGDLS and YYNGEE. The CDR3 runs to 15 residues. With 0 bases removed from V and 2 bases from J, the gap between germline ends came to 11 bases. CDR3 loop: CASSVGGAFQETQYF. CDR3 nucleotides: TGTGCCAGCAGCGTAGGGGGAGCGTTTCAAGAGACCCAGTACTTC.

The chain has TRBV28 and TRBJ1-5, with 8 bases fitting TRBD1. Losses at the gene ends were 5 bases for V and 0 bases for J; bases not matched to a gene: 9. The CDR3 totals 17 residues. Germline CDR1 is MDHEN and CDR2 is SYDVKM. This CDR3 reads CASSVRTGLGSNQPQHF. As DNA, the CDR3 is TGTGCCAGCAGTGTCAGGACAGGGTTGGGTAGCAATCAGCCCCAGCATTTT.

The chain employs TRBV18 and TRBJ1-1, with 8 nucleotides matching TRBD1. Per germline, CDR1 KGHSH and CDR2 LQKENI. The length of the CDR3 is 14 residues. V was clipped by 6 bases and J by 1 base; unmatched bases: 4. CDR3 in amino acids: CASSPDRGNTEAFF. DNA for the CDR3: TGTGCCAGCTCCCCTGACAGGGGGAACACTGAAGCTTTCTTT.

The chain joins TRBV5-4 to TRBJ2-1; 10 positions agree with TRBD1. The CDR3 length is 15 residues. Germline V gene data show CDR1 as SGHNT and CDR2 as YYREEE (reference sequence). The V gene end was trimmed by 0 bases and the J gene end by 8 bases; junction bases not matched to a gene: 5. This CDR3 is CASSLEGQGMYEQFF. The CDR3 DNA reads TGTGCCAGCAGCTTGGAGGGACAGGGGATGTATGAGCAGTTCTTC.

This sequence joins TRBV6-1 and TRBJ2-2; 9 nucleotides agree with TRBD2. After removal of 2 bases from V and 5 bases from J, the junction contained 9 bases not matched to a gene. There are 17 residues in the CDR3. Germline V lookup: CDR1 MNHNS, CDR2 SASEGT. CDR3 DNA: TGTGCCAGCAGTGAATCTTTAGCGGGAGTGAGGACCGGGGAGCTGTTTTTT. This codes for CASSESLAGVRTGELFF.

This clone is a singleton in its sample. CDR3 in amino acids: CASSLVGSLSSYNEQFF. CDR3 nucleotides: TGTGCCAGCAGCTTAGTTGGTAGCCTAAGCTCCTACAATGAGCAGTTCTTC. The rearrangement uses TRBV7-6 and TRBJ2-1; no firm D call. The CDR3 runs 17 residues. Germline CDR1 SGHVS, CDR2 FNYEAQ. Trimming removed 1 base from V and 0 bases from J, with 13 bases in between.

The chain combines TRBV19 with TRBJ1-5; tentatively, D is TRBD1 (5 bases). V gave up 1 base and J gave up 3 bases, with 7 bases separating them. In germline, CDR1 is LNHDA, CDR2 SQIVND (reference sequence). This CDR3 is built from 14 residues. The CDR3 sequence is CASSIGQINQPQHF. The CDR3 region has the DNA TGTGCCAGTAGTATAGGACAGATCAATCAGCCCCAGCATTTT.

The chain links TRBV2 to TRBJ2-1; 8 nucleotides line up with TRBD1. This CDR3 contains 15 residues. Germline CDR1 SNHLY, CDR2 FYNNEI. Trimming removed 6 bases from V and 6 bases from J; junction bases left unmatched: 10. CDR3 residues: CASSGQGAMVNEQFF. The CDR3 DNA reads as TGTGCCAGCAGCGGACAGGGAGCAATGGTCAATGAGCAGTTCTTC.

This sequence joins TRBV5-4 and TRBJ1-3, with TRBD1 identical over 8 bases. Germline V CDR1 and CDR2: SGHNT, YYREEE (reference sequence). This CDR3 has 15 residues. With 0 bases clipped from V and 7 bases from J, the junction kept 6 bases outside the gene matches. Here the CDR3 reads CASSLAGTGGNTIYF. The CDR3 bases are TGTGCCAGCAGCTTGGCCGGGACAGGAGGGAACACCATATATTTT.

V and J are TRBV28 and TRBJ2-1; 8 nucleotides align to TRBD2. Looked up from germline, CDR1 is MDHEN and CDR2 is SYDVKM. J lost 15 bases, V lost 5 bases, and 15 bases had no gene match. The CDR3 is 14 amino acids. The DNA of the CDR3 is TGTGCCAGCAGTCTCCTGAGAGCGGGAGATGTTCTGTTCTTC. Its protein product is CASSLLRAGDVLFF.

V usage is TRBV12-5 and J usage is TRBJ2-1, with D maybe TRBD1 (6 bases). The CDR3 consists of 11 residues. The germline V and J ends were trimmed by 6 bases and 7 bases, with 7 bases remaining between them. CDR1 and CDR2 from the germline V gene are LGHNT and FRNRAP. CDR3 region: CASGQGNEQFF. The CDR3 coding sequence is TGTGCTAGTGGGCAGGGGAATGAGCAGTTCTTC.

This chain uses TRBV4-1 with TRBJ2-2, with 13 nucleotides matching TRBD2. V lost 2 bases and J lost 2; bases outside the gene matches: 2. CDR1 is MGHRA and CDR2 is YSYEKL in the germline V gene. This CDR3 is built from 17 residues. The CDR3 DNA is TGCGCCAGCAGCCAAAGGGGACTAGCGGGAAACACCGGGGAGCTGTTTTTT. Translation: CASSQRGLAGNTGELFF.

The chain employs TRBV7-2 and TRBJ1-1; D ambiguous. V was shortened by 1 base and J by 2 bases, with 5 bases between the two germline ends. This CDR3 spans 13 amino acids. CDR1 SGHTA and CDR2 FQGNSA come from the germline V gene. The CDR3 bases are TGTGCCAGCAGCTTAGGTTATAACACTGAAGCTTTCTTT. It is translated as CASSLGYNTEAFF.